The 11 T cell receptor beta chains given below trace back to one sample, sequenced in a study of response to subunit inactivated influenza vaccine (dated by TCRdb to about 2018). The receptor library was made with RT-PCR. Instrument used: Illumina HiSeq 2500. The public reads were reprocessed in TCRdb via fastp at Q25 and MiXCR, keeping in-frame beta chains. Every distinct CDR3 protein forms one entry, paired with its most common genes and DNA. Present in this sample are some 600,000 distinct CDR3 sequences, about 14% of which were seen just once. Of the sample, 6% to 9.5% falls within the top ten clones. Source: PBMCs from blood, taken less than 15 days before vaccination. These receptors were obtained from a man aged 45-65 years who received an inactivated influenza vaccine. Donor details come from another sample of the same person, matched by shared clones.

This clonotype was counted between two and nine times. The chain links TRBV20-1 to TRBJ2-2, with D possibly matching TRBD1 (6 bases). Germline CDR1 and CDR2: DFQATT and SNEGSKA (reference sequence). V was trimmed by 6 bases and J by 6 bases, leaving 17 bases between them. This CDR3 has 14 amino acids. In DNA form, the CDR3 reads TGCAGTGCCGCCCCCAGGGGCGCGGCCGGGGAGCTGTTTTTT. It yields the protein CSAAPRGAAGELFF.

The chain links TRBV5-1 to TRBJ1-4, with 9 bases fitting TRBD1. CDR1 SGHRS and CDR2 YFSETQ come from the germline V gene. The J segment lost 7 bases and the V segment lost 3 bases, leaving 10 bases of the junction unmatched. This CDR3 region has 16 residues. CDR3: CASSSFGQGLGEKLFF. Here the CDR3 DNA reads TGCGCCAGCAGCTCTTTCGGACAGGGGTTAGGTGAAAAACTGTTTTTT.

The gene calls are TRBV9 and TRBJ2-3; 8 bases line up with TRBD2. The CDR3 has 15 amino acids. The germline V gene encodes CDR1 SGDLS and CDR2 YYNGEE. V lost 6 bases to trimming and J lost 0 bases; unmatched junction nucleotides: 6. CDR3 amino acids: CASNLAGYSTDTQYF. Here the CDR3 DNA reads TGTGCCAGCAACCTAGCGGGTTATAGCACAGATACGCAGTATTTT.

The sample holds a few counts of this clonotype. V gene TRBV2 combines with J gene TRBJ2-5, with a possible D match to TRBD2 (5 bases). CDR3 size: 15 residues. Trimming shortened V by 1 base and J by 10 bases, and 19 bases separated the two germline ends. CDR1 and CDR2 (germline): SNHLY, FYNNEI. The CDR3 loop reads CASSEGGYGERGQYF. DNA of the CDR3: TGTGCCAGCAGTGAAGGTGGTTACGGGGAGAGAGGCCAGTACTTC.

This clonotype was counted only a few times. This sequence joins TRBV3-1 and TRBJ2-1, with no clear D. The V end was cut by 4 bases, the J end by 6 bases, with 16 bases between. This CDR3 spans 15 amino acids. Germline CDR1 is LGHDT and CDR2 is YNNKEL (reference sequence). CDR3 sequence reads: CASSLAATPANEQFF. The CDR3 nucleotides read TGTGCCAGCAGCCTCGCGGCAACCCCTGCCAATGAGCAGTTCTTC.

This clonotype was counted between two and nine times. The chain joins TRBV28 to TRBJ2-1, with D possibly matching TRBD2 (6 bases). The germline V gene has CDR1 MDHEN and CDR2 SYDVKM. The germline V and J ends were trimmed by 3 bases and 5 bases, with 14 bases remaining between them. This CDR3 is 15 amino acids long. The DNA for the CDR3 is TGTGCCAGCAGTTTGGGAGCGGGTGGGAACAATGAGCAGTTCTTC. Amino acid sequence: CASSLGAGGNNEQFF.

This clonotype showed up many times. The rearrangement links TRBV6-1 to TRBJ2-1; 8 nucleotides match TRBD1. The CDR3 is 14 amino acids. The J segment lost 4 bases and the V segment lost 1 base, leaving 0 bases of the junction unmatched. Germline-derived CDR1 and CDR2 are MNHNS and SASEGT. DNA for the CDR3: TGTGCCAGCAGTGAAGGGACAGGGTACAATGAGCAGTTCTTC. It codes for CASSEGTGYNEQFF.

This clonotype was observed at least ten times. J is TRBJ2-3 and V is TRBV10-3, with TRBD1 matching over 9 bases. CDR1 is ENHRY and CDR2 is SYGVKD in the germline V gene. The V and J ends lost 6 bases and 3 bases, in that order; junction bases with no gene match: 7. The CDR3 covers 15 residues. The CDR3 is CAIRTGGERTDTQYF. DNA for the CDR3: TGTGCCATCAGAACAGGGGGCGAGAGAACAGATACGCAGTATTTT.

This clonotype came up many times. The rearrangement joins TRBV6-2 or TRBV6-3 to TRBJ2-7; 7 bases map to TRBD1. The CDR3 contains 13 residues. Germline V gives CDR1 MNHEY, CDR2 SVGEGT. With V trimmed by 2 bases and J by 2 bases, 0 bases remained unmatched. This CDR3 reads CASSYDRAYEQYF. The CDR3 nucleotides are TGTGCCAGCAGTTACGACAGGGCCTACGAGCAGTACTTC.

The chain recombines TRBV27 with TRBJ2-7; weak D call: TRBD2 (6 bases). Germline CDR1 and CDR2: MNHEY and SMNVEV (reference sequence). The germline V and J ends were trimmed by 5 bases and 0 bases, with 11 bases remaining between them. The CDR3 has 14 amino acids. The CDR3 loop reads CASSGGFGSYEQYF. The CDR3 coding sequence is TGTGCCAGCAGTGGAGGGTTTGGCTCCTACGAGCAGTACTTC.

The chain combines TRBV15 with TRBJ2-7; a possible D gene is TRBD2 (5 bases). CDR1 and CDR2 (germline): LNHNV, YYDKDF (reference sequence). V gave up 0 bases and J gave up 2 bases, with 11 bases separating them. The CDR3 is 15 residues long. CDR3 nucleotides: TGTGCCACCAGCAGAGATGCGGGCGGAACCTACGAGCAGTACTTC. Protein product: CATSRDAGGTYEQYF. The complete variable domain, with remaining parts taken from reference TRBV15 and TRBJ2-7, reads DAMVIQNPRYQVTQFGKPVTLSCSQTLNHNVMYWYQQKSSQAPKLLFHYYDKDFNNEADTPDNFQSRRPNTSFCFLDIRSPGLGDTAMYLCATSRDAGGTYEQYFGPGTRLTVT.